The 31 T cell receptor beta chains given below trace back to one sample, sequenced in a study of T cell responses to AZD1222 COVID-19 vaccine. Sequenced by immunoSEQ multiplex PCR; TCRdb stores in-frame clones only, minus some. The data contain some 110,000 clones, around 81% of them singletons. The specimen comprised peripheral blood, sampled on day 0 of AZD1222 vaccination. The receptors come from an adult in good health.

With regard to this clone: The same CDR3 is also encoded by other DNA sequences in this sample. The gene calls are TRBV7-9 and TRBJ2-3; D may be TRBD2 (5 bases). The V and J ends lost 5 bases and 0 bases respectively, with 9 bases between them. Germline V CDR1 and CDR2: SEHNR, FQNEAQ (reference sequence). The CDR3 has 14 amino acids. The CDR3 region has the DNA TGTGCCAGCAGCCTAGGACTCAGCACAGATACGCAGTATTTT. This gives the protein CASSLGLSTDTQYF. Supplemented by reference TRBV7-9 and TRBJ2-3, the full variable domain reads DTGVSQNPRHKITKRGQNVTFRCDPISEHNRLYWYRQTLGQGPEFLTYFQNEAQLEKSRLLSDRFSAERPKGSFSTLEIQRTEQGDSAMYLCASSLGLSTDTQYFGPGTRLTVL.

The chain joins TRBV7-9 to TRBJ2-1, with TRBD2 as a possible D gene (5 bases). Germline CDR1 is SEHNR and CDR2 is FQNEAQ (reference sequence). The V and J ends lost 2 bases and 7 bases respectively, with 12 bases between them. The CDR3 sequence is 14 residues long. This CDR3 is CASSLTGGRNEQFF. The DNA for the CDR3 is TGTGCCAGCAGCTTAACGGGCGGGCGGAATGAGCAGTTCTTC.

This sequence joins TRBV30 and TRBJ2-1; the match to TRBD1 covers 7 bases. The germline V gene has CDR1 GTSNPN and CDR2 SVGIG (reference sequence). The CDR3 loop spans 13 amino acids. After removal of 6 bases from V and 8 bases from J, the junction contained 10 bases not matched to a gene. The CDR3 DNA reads TGTGCCTGCATCGGACAGGAAATATATGAGCAGTTCTTC. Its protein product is CACIGQEIYEQFF. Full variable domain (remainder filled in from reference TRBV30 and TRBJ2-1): SQTIHQWPATLVQPVGSPLSLECTVEGTSNPNLYWYRQAAGRGLQLLFYSVGIGQISSEVPQNLSASRPQDRQFILSSKKLLLSDSGFYLCACIGQEIYEQFFGPGTRLTVL.

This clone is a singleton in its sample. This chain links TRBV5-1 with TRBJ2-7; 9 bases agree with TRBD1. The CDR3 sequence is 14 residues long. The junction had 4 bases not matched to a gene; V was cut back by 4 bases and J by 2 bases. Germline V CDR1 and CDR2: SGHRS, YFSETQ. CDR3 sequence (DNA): TGCGCCAGCAGCCTGGGACAGGGACCCTACGAGCAGTACTTC. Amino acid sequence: CASSLGQGPYEQYF.

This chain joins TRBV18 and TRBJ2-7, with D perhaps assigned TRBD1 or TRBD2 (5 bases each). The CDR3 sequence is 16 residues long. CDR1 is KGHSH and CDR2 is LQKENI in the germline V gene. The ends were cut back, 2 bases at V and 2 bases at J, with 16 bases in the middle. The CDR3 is CASSPTWDRGAYEQYF. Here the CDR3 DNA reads TGTGCCAGCTCACCAACCTGGGACCGAGGGGCCTACGAGCAGTACTTC.

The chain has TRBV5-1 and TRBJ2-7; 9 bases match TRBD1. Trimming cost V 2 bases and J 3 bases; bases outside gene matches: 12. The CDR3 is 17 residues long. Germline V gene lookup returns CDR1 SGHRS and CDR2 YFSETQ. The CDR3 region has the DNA TGCGCCAGCAGCTTAAGCCGCGGGACAGGGACCCACTACGAGCAGTACTTC. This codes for CASSLSRGTGTHYEQYF.

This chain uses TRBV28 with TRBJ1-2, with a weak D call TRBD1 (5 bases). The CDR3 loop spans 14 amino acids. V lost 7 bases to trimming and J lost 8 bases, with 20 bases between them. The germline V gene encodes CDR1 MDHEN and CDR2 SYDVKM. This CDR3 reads CASTLPRGYGGYTF. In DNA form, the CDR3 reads TGTGCCAGCACCCTGCCCCGGGGGTATGGAGGCTACACCTTC.

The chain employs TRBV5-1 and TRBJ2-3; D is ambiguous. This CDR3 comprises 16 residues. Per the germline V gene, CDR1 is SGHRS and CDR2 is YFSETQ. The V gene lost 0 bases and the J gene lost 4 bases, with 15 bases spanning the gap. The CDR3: CASSLGSRTVADTQYF. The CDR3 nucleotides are TGCGCCAGCAGCTTGGGGTCTCGGACGGTCGCAGATACGCAGTATTTT.

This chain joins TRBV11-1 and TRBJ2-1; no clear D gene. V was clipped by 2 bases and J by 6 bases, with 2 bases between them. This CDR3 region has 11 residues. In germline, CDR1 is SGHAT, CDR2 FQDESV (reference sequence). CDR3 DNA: TGTGCCAGCAGCTTATCCAATGAGCAGTTCTTC. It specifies CASSLSNEQFF.

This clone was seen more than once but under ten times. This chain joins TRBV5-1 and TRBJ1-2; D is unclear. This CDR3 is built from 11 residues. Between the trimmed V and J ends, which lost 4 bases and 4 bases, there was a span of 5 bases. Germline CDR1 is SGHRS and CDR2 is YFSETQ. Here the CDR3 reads CASSNTYGYTF. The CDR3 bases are TGCGCCAGCAGCAACACCTATGGCTACACCTTC.

The CDR3 nucleotides read TGCGCCAGCAGCCAAGATGAACGTAGCTCTGGGGCCAACGTCCTGACTTTC. This gives the protein CASSQDERSSGANVLTF. The V call is TRBV4-1, the J call TRBJ2-6; D uncertain. The CDR3 sequence is 17 residues long. Trimming removed 0 bases from V and 0 bases from J, with 9 bases in between. Germline V lookup: CDR1 MGHRA, CDR2 YSYEKL.

The DNA of the CDR3 is TGTGCCAGCAGTTTATTTGGGACTAGCGGGGTATACAATGAGCAGTTCTTC. It translates to CASSLFGTSGVYNEQFF. The rearrangement uses TRBV27 and TRBJ2-1; 13 nucleotides align to TRBD2. The CDR3 covers 17 residues. V lost 1 base to trimming and J lost 4 bases; unmatched junction nucleotides: 4. Germline lookup yields CDR1 MNHEY and CDR2 SMNVEV (reference sequence).

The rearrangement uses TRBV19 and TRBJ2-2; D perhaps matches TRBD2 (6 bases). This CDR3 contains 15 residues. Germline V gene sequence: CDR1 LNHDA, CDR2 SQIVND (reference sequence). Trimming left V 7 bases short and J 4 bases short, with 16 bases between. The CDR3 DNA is TGTGCCAGTACCATGGGGGGAGTAGGCACCGGGGAGCTGTTTTTT. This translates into CASTMGGVGTGELFF. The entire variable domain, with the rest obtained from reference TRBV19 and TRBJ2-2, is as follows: DGGITQSPKYLFRKEGQNVTLSCEQNLNHDAMYWYRQDPGQGLRLIYYSQIVNDFQKGDIAEGYSVSREKKESFPLTVTSAQKNPTAFYLCASTMGGVGTGELFFGEGSRLTVL.

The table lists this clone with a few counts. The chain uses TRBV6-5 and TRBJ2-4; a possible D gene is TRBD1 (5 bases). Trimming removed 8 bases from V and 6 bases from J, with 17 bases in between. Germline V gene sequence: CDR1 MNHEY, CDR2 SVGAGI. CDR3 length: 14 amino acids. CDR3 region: CASRKRVRANIQYF. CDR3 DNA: TGTGCCAGCCGGAAACGGGTCAGGGCAAACATTCAGTACTTC.

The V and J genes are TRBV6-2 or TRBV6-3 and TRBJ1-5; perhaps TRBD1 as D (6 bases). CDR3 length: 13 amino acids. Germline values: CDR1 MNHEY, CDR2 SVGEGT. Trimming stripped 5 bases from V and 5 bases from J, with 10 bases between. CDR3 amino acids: CASSPQGYQPQHF. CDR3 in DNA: TGTGCCAGCAGTCCACAGGGCTATCAGCCCCAGCATTTT.

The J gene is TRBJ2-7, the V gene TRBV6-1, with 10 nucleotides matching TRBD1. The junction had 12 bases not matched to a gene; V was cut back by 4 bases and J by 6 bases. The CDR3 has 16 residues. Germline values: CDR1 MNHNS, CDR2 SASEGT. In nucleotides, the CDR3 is TGTGCCAGCAGTGCGGGGACCGGGACAGGGGTTACCGAGCAGTACTTC. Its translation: CASSAGTGTGVTEQYF.

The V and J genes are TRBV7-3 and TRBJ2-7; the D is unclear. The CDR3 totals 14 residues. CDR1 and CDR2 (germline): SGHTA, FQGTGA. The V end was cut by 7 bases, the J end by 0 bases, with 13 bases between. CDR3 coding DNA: TGTGCCAGCACCCCCCGTTCGAGCTCCTACGAGCAGTACTTC. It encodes CASTPRSSSYEQYF.

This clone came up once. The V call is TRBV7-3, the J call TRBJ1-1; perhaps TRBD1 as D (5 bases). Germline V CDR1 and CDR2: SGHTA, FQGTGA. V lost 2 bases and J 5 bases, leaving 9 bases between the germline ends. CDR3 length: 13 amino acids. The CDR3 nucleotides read TGTGCCAGCAGCTTAGGGGCTGGGACTGAAGCTTTCTTT. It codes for CASSLGAGTEAFF.

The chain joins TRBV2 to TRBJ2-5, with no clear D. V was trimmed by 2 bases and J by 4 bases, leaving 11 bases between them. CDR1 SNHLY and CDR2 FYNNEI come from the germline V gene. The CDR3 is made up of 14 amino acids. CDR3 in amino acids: CASSEPVFGETQYF. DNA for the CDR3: TGTGCCAGCAGTGAACCCGTCTTTGGAGAGACCCAGTACTTC.

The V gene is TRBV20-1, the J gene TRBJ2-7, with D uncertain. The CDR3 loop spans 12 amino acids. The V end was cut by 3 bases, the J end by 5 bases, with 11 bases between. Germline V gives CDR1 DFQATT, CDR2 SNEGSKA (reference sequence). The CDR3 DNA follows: TGCAGTGCTAGTATCAGTGTCAACGAGCAGTACTTC. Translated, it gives CSASISVNEQYF.

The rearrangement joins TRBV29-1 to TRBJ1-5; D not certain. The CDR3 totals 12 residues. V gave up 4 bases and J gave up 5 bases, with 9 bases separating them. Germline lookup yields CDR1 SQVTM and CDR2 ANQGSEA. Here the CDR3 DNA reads TGCAGCGTTGTTGACGTGGATCAGCCCCAGCATTTT. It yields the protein CSVVDVDQPQHF. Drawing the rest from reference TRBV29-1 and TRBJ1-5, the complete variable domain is SAVISQKPSRDICQRGTSLTIQCQVDSQVTMMFWYRQQPGQSLTLIATANQGSEATYESGFVIDKFPISRPNLTFSTLTVSNMSPEDSSIYLCSVVDVDQPQHFGDGTRLSIL.

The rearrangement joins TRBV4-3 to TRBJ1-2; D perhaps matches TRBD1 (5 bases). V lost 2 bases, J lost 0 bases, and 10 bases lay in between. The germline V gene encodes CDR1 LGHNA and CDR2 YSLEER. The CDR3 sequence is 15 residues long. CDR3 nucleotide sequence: TGCGCCAGCAGCCAACCTGGGACTGCTAACTATGGCTACACCTTC. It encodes CASSQPGTANYGYTF.

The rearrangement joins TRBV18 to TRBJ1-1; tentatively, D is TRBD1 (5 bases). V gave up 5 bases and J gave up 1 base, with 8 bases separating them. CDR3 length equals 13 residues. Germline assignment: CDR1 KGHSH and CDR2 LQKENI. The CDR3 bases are TGTGCCAGCTCAGACGGGGGGAACACTGAAGCTTTCTTT. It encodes CASSDGGNTEAFF.

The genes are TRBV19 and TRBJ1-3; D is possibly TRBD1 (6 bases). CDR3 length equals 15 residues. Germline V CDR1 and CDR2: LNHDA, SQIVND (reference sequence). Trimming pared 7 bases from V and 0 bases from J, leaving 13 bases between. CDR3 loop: CASNGLDSSGNTIYF. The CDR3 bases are TGTGCCAGTAACGGCCTGGACAGCTCTGGAAACACCATATATTTT.

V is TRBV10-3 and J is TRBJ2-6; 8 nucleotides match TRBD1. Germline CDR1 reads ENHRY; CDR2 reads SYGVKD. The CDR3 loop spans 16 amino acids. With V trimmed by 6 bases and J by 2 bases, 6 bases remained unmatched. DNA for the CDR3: TGTGCCATCAGCGCTACAGGGGGAGCTGGGGCCAACGTCCTGACTTTC. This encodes CAISATGGAGANVLTF.

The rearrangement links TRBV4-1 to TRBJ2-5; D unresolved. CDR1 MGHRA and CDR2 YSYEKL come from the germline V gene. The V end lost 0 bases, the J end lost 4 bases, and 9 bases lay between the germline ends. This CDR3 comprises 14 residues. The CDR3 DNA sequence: TGCGCCAGCAGCCAAGATAAAACGTCAGAGACCCAGTACTTC. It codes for CASSQDKTSETQYF.

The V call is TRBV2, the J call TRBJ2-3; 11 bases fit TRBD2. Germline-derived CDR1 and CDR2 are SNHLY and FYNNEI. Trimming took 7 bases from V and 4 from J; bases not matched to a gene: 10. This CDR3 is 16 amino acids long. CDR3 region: CASIRIAGGAADTQYF. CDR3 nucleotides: TGTGCCAGCATTCGGATAGCGGGAGGGGCGGCAGATACGCAGTATTTT.

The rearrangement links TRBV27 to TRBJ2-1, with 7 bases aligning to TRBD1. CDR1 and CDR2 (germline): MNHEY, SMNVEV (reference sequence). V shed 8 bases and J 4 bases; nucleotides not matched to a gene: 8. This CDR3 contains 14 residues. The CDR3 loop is CASADRDSYNEQFF. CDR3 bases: TGTGCCAGCGCCGACCGGGACAGTTACAATGAGCAGTTCTTC.

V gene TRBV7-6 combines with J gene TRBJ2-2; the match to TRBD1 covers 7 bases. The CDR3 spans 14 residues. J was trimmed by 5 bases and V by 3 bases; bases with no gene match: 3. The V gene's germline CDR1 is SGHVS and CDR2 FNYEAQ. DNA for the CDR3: TGTGCCAGCAGCTTCTCAGGGGGAACCGGGGAGCTGTTTTTT. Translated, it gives CASSFSGGTGELFF.

DNA for the CDR3: TGCGCCAGCAGCCAAGTGGAGGGTGGTAATTCACCCCTCCACTTT. Translating gives CASSQVEGGNSPLHF. The V call is TRBV4-1, the J call TRBJ1-6; D uncertain. The germline CDR1 and CDR2 sequences are MGHRA and YSYEKL. The CDR3 spans 15 residues. V gave up 1 base and J gave up 6 bases, with 10 bases separating them.

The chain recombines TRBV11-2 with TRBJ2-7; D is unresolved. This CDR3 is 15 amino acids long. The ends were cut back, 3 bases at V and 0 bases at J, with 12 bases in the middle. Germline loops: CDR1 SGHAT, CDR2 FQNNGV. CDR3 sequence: CASSLGSSSSYEQYF. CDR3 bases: TGTGCCAGCAGCTTGGGGTCTTCAAGCTCCTACGAGCAGTACTTC.